This T cell receptor (beta chain) originates from a study of OX40 agonist ivuxolimab in advanced cancers. The overall study: Hepatocellular carcinoma, melanoma, renal cell or head and neck cancer occurred in dose-escalation patients.

This CDR3 is 16 amino acids long. CDR1 LNHDA and CDR2 SQIVND come from the germline V gene (reference sequence). Trimming at V came to 7 bases and at J to 5 bases, leaving 11 bases not matched to a gene. Any history of autoimmune disease or systemic immunosuppression disqualified patients. Study results and caveats: The specificity for antigen of the expanded peripheral T cells was not determined.

With respect to this clone: Its antigen is unidentified.

Measured with immunoSEQ multiplex PCR; TCRdb has only the in-frame clones, and not every one. Among 65,000 to 70,000 clones, 77% were seen once, and the ten largest hold over 1.5%. This clonotype originated in an adult with an advanced solid tumor such as melanoma, head and neck, liver or kidney cancer. The rearrangement links TRBV19 to TRBJ2-1; 10 positions match TRBD2. The sample was CD4+ or CD8+ T cells sorted from blood, taken in a trial of the OX40 agonist ivuxolimab. The CDR3 DNA reads TGTGCCAGTAAAAAGGTAGCTAGCGGGAGCGACAATGAGCAGTTCTTC. It translates to CASKKVASGSDNEQFF.